This TCR beta chain came from a study of naive and memory T cell subsets. The CDR3 extends over 16 amino acids. Germline-derived CDR1 and CDR2 are SGHTA and FQGNSA. Trimming left V 5 bases short and J 4 bases short, with 18 bases between. CD4 T cells were positively selected, then CD8 T cells from the CD4-negative fraction. The beta constant-region primer was an equimolar mix of two oligonucleotides covering TRBC1 and TRBC2. Ligated cDNA was amplified by four rounds of PCR with nested alpha and beta constant-region primers and SP2. TCRdb recomputed calls from the UMI-ligation and nested PCR reads with MiXCR, one row per CDR3 protein. The sample lists roughly 140,000 distinct CDR3 sequences; 15% to 20% were seen once. With respect to this clonotype: Its antigen is unidentified.

Study conclusions and caveats: Naive repertoires, especially CD8, held a few larger clonotypes, possibly memory cells re-expressing CD45RA. Findings for naive and memory subsets could not be checked against ground truth.

Sequencing was carried out using naive CD8+ T cells from blood. The chain couples TRBV7-2 to TRBJ2-1; D possibly corresponds to TRBD2 (7 bases). This clonotype was sampled from a human donor in good health. The CDR3 reads CASSPTDGGLYNEQFF. The CDR3 DNA follows: TGTGCCAGCAGCCCTACCGACGGGGGGCTTTACAATGAGCAGTTCTTC.